The rows below give T cell receptor beta chains drawn from one sample of a study of Graves' ophthalmopathy and Graves' hyperthyroidism. TCRdb passed the multiplex PCR reads through MiXCR, listing each CDR3 protein once. Among approximately 460,000 distinct CDR3 sequences listed, approximately 14% were seen once. The sample comprised blood. These receptors all come from a woman in her thirties with Graves' ophthalmopathy. The CDR3 runs from the conserved cysteine through the conserved F or W. The order of the fields is J gene, clone size, V gene, D gene, CDR3 protein, CDR3 DNA. The D gene is left open where the match is weak. Clone size is not always given. Where it is, it says once, few, many or a class for expanded clones.

J gene: TRBJ2-2
clone size: .
V gene: TRBV6-1
D gene: .
CDR3 protein: CASSSDSSGELFF
CDR3 DNA: TGTGCCAGCAGCTCTGACAGTTCCGGGGAGCTGTTTTTT

J gene: TRBJ2-5
clone size: many
V gene: TRBV29-1
D gene: .
CDR3 protein: CSIERGETQYF
CDR3 DNA: TGCAGCATTGAAAGGGGTGAGACCCAGTACTTC

J gene: TRBJ2-7
clone size: many
V gene: TRBV6-1
D gene: .
CDR3 protein: CASRNEGSRAYEQYF
CDR3 DNA: TGTGCCAGCAGAAACGAAGGGTCTAGGGCCTACGAGCAGTACTTC

J gene: TRBJ2-6
clone size: many
V gene: TRBV15
D gene: .
CDR3 protein: CATSRPGGMGANVLTF
CDR3 DNA: TGTGCCACCAGCAGGCCGGGGGGCATGGGGGCCAACGTCCTGACTTTC

J gene: TRBJ1-2
clone size: once
V gene: TRBV15
D gene: .
CDR3 protein: CATSREKGTNYGYTF
CDR3 DNA: TGTGCCACCAGCAGAGAAAAGGGGACAAACTATGGCTACACCTTC

J gene: TRBJ1-1
clone size: many
V gene: TRBV29-1
D gene: .
CDR3 protein: CSASQGGENTEAFF
CDR3 DNA: TGCAGCGCTTCCCAAGGAGGAGAGAACACTGAAGCTTTCTTT

J gene: TRBJ1-1
clone size: many
V gene: TRBV12-3/TRBV12-4
D gene: TRBD1
CDR3 protein: CASTRTGTEAFF
CDR3 DNA: TGTGCCAGCACCAGGACAGGGACCGAAGCTTTCTTT

J gene: TRBJ1-2
clone size: many
V gene: TRBV7-3
D gene: .
CDR3 protein: CASSLTGMGLSNYGYTF
CDR3 DNA: TGTGCCAGCAGCTTAACTGGGATGGGTTTGTCTAACTATGGCTACACCTTC

J gene: TRBJ1-1
clone size: .
V gene: TRBV9
D gene: TRBD1
CDR3 protein: CASSFTGEGTEAFF
CDR3 DNA: TGTGCCAGCAGCTTTACAGGGGAGGGGACTGAAGCTTTCTTT

J gene: TRBJ1-1
clone size: many
V gene: TRBV19
D gene: .
CDR3 protein: CASMVQGEGTEAFF
CDR3 DNA: TGTGCCAGTATGGTCCAGGGCGAAGGCACTGAAGCTTTCTTT

J gene: TRBJ2-5
clone size: many
V gene: TRBV12-3/TRBV12-4
D gene: .
CDR3 protein: CASSSSPRGETQYF
CDR3 DNA: TGTGCCAGCAGTTCGTCGCCACGGGGGGAGACCCAGTACTTC

J gene: TRBJ1-1
clone size: few
V gene: TRBV7-2
D gene: TRBD1
CDR3 protein: CASSFTGGTEACF
CDR3 DNA: TGTGCCAGCAGCTTTACAGGGGGCACTGAAGCTTGCTTT

J gene: TRBJ2-7
clone size: many
V gene: TRBV19
D gene: .
CDR3 protein: CASSIYRGSSYEQYF
CDR3 DNA: TGTGCCAGTAGTATATACCGGGGAAGCTCCTACGAGCAGTACTTC

J gene: TRBJ2-5
clone size: many
V gene: TRBV20-1
D gene: .
CDR3 protein: CSAGVRETQYF
CDR3 DNA: TGCAGTGCAGGAGTACGAGAGACCCAGTACTTC

J gene: TRBJ1-1
clone size: few
V gene: TRBV11-1
D gene: .
CDR3 protein: CASSFVGAGKNTEAFF
CDR3 DNA: TGTGCCAGCAGCTTTGTCGGGGCAGGGAAAAACACTGAAGCTTTCTTT

J gene: TRBJ2-5
clone size: many
V gene: TRBV6-6
D gene: .
CDR3 protein: CASSYGGTQYF
CDR3 DNA: TGTGCCAGCAGTTACGGGGGGACCCAGTACTTC

J gene: TRBJ1-6
clone size: .
V gene: TRBV27
D gene: TRBD1
CDR3 protein: CASSPSGGSYNSPLHF
CDR3 DNA: TGTGCCAGCAGTCCATCAGGGGGCTCCTATAATTCACCCCTCCACTTT

J gene: TRBJ1-6
clone size: many
V gene: TRBV7-9
D gene: .
CDR3 protein: CASSLLVPNSPLHF
CDR3 DNA: TGTGCCAGCAGCCTACTTGTTCCCAATTCACCCCTCCACTTT

J gene: TRBJ1-6
clone size: many
V gene: TRBV7-2
D gene: .
CDR3 protein: CASSKVGSPLHF
CDR3 DNA: TGTGCCAGCAGCAAAGTCGGCTCACCCCTCCACTTT

J gene: TRBJ2-5
clone size: many
V gene: TRBV19
D gene: TRBD1
CDR3 protein: CASSIADRGTETQYF
CDR3 DNA: TGTGCCAGTAGTATAGCTGACAGGGGAACGGAGACCCAGTACTTC

J gene: TRBJ2-7
clone size: many
V gene: TRBV3-1
D gene: .
CDR3 protein: CASSQRTGPYEQYF
CDR3 DNA: TGTGCCAGCAGCCAAAGAACAGGACCCTACGAGCAGTACTTC

J gene: TRBJ2-5
clone size: .
V gene: TRBV20-1
D gene: .
CDR3 protein: CSGEAAGQPQETQYF
CDR3 DNA: TGCAGTGGAGAGGCTGCGGGACAGCCTCAAGAGACCCAGTACTTC

J gene: TRBJ1-1
clone size: many
V gene: TRBV12-3/TRBV12-4
D gene: .
CDR3 protein: CASSFRQTMNTEAFF
CDR3 DNA: TGTGCCAGCAGTTTCAGACAGACCATGAACACTGAAGCTTTCTTT

J gene: TRBJ1-1
clone size: many
V gene: TRBV6-1
D gene: .
CDR3 protein: CASSTEQGTWTEAFF
CDR3 DNA: TGTGCCAGTTCCACTGAACAGGGAACGTGGACTGAAGCTTTCTTT

J gene: TRBJ2-5
clone size: .
V gene: TRBV12-3/TRBV12-4
D gene: TRBD2
CDR3 protein: CASGTSGGRETQYF
CDR3 DNA: TGTGCCAGCGGGACTAGCGGGGGGCGCGAGACCCAGTACTTC

J gene: TRBJ2-7
clone size: few
V gene: TRBV4-1
D gene: TRBD2
CDR3 protein: CASSQEPGLANTHEQYF
CDR3 DNA: TGCGCCAGCAGCCAAGAGCCCGGACTAGCTAATACCCACGAGCAGTACTTC

J gene: TRBJ2-7
clone size: many
V gene: TRBV2
D gene: .
CDR3 protein: CASSGGEQYF
CDR3 DNA: TGTGCCAGCAGCGGCGGGGAGCAGTACTTC

J gene: TRBJ2-5
clone size: many
V gene: TRBV12-5
D gene: .
CDR3 protein: CASGSSARETQYF
CDR3 DNA: TGTGCTAGTGGTTCCTCAGCAAGGGAGACCCAGTACTTC

J gene: TRBJ2-5
clone size: .
V gene: TRBV2
D gene: TRBD2
CDR3 protein: CASTRASGGASQETQYF
CDR3 DNA: TGTGCCAGCACCCGGGCTAGCGGGGGGGCATCCCAAGAGACCCAGTACTTC

J gene: TRBJ2-7
clone size: .
V gene: TRBV14
D gene: .
CDR3 protein: CASSQFRQGPLYEQYF
CDR3 DNA: TGTGCCAGCAGCCAATTCCGGCAGGGTCCCCTCTACGAGCAGTACTTC

J gene: TRBJ2-7
clone size: many
V gene: TRBV20-1
D gene: .
CDR3 protein: CSAPSRFTGSYEQYF
CDR3 DNA: TGCAGTGCGCCGTCGCGATTCACAGGTTCCTACGAGCAGTACTTC

J gene: TRBJ1-1
clone size: .
V gene: TRBV7-6
D gene: .
CDR3 protein: CASSPGTTEACF
CDR3 DNA: TGTGCCAGCAGCCCAGGGACCACTGAAGCTTGCTTT

J gene: TRBJ2-2
clone size: many
V gene: TRBV11-2
D gene: TRBD2
CDR3 protein: CASNRLTWLAGVGGELFF
CDR3 DNA: TGTGCCAGCAACCGACTAACATGGCTAGCGGGAGTAGGCGGGGAGCTGTTTTTT

J gene: TRBJ2-2
clone size: .
V gene: TRBV28
D gene: TRBD2
CDR3 protein: CASSLAPQTSGSTGELFF
CDR3 DNA: TGTGCCAGCAGTTTAGCCCCCCAGACTAGCGGGAGTACCGGGGAGCTGTTTTTT

J gene: TRBJ2-7
clone size: many
V gene: TRBV6-1
D gene: .
CDR3 protein: CASSRRQYTYEQYF
CDR3 DNA: TGTGCCAGCAGTCGAAGACAGTATACCTACGAGCAGTACTTC

J gene: TRBJ1-3
clone size: many
V gene: TRBV27
D gene: TRBD1
CDR3 protein: CASSLAGQKTGNTIYF
CDR3 DNA: TGTGCCAGCAGTTTAGCGGGACAGAAAACTGGAAACACCATATATTTT

J gene: TRBJ1-5
clone size: many
V gene: TRBV6-5
D gene: .
CDR3 protein: CASSYSTYQPQHF
CDR3 DNA: TGTGCCAGCAGTTACTCGACCTATCAGCCCCAGCATTTT

J gene: TRBJ2-5
clone size: many
V gene: TRBV28
D gene: .
CDR3 protein: CASSFATGNVQETQYF
CDR3 DNA: TGTGCCAGCAGTTTCGCAACAGGAAATGTCCAAGAGACCCAGTACTTC

J gene: TRBJ2-7
clone size: many
V gene: TRBV12-3/TRBV12-4
D gene: TRBD1
CDR3 protein: CASSLPGGFDEQYF
CDR3 DNA: TGTGCCAGCAGTTTACCAGGGGGCTTCGACGAGCAGTACTTC

J gene: TRBJ2-7
clone size: many
V gene: TRBV11-2
D gene: TRBD2
CDR3 protein: CASSSVLAGGRSSYEQYF
CDR3 DNA: TGTGCCAGCAGCTCGGTTCTAGCGGGGGGACGGAGCTCCTACGAGCAGTACTTC

J gene: TRBJ2-7
clone size: .
V gene: TRBV27
D gene: .
CDR3 protein: CASSDTRTGSYEQYF
CDR3 DNA: TGTGCCAGCAGTGACACCAGGACGGGGTCCTACGAGCAGTACTTC

J gene: TRBJ2-7
clone size: many
V gene: TRBV2
D gene: .
CDR3 protein: CASSGLKYEQYF
CDR3 DNA: TGTGCCAGCAGCGGACTAAAATACGAGCAGTACTTC

J gene: TRBJ2-2
clone size: few
V gene: TRBV5-1
D gene: TRBD2
CDR3 protein: CASRSGSGPGGLAGVGELFF
CDR3 DNA: TGCGCCAGCAGGAGTGGAAGCGGGCCGGGAGGACTAGCGGGAGTCGGGGAGCTGTTTTTT

J gene: TRBJ2-5
clone size: few
V gene: TRBV12-3/TRBV12-4
D gene: .
CDR3 protein: CASSFSGGFLPGETQYF
CDR3 DNA: TGTGCCAGCAGTTTTTCTGGGGGGTTCCTTCCCGGGGAGACCCAGTACTTC

J gene: TRBJ2-7
clone size: many
V gene: TRBV6-2/TRBV6-3
D gene: .
CDR3 protein: CASSYSKRPSYEQYF
CDR3 DNA: TGTGCCAGCAGTTACTCGAAGCGGCCCTCCTACGAGCAGTACTTC